The 15 T cell receptor beta chains in this list originate from one sample, sequenced in a study of beta chain features in type 1 diabetes. The authors reverse transcribed all of the isolated RNA, so sequencing captured expressed TCRB transcripts. Some clones are missing from TCRdb's copy, which holds only in-frame ones; the method was immunoSEQ multiplex PCR. The data hold about 360,000 clones, with over 9.5% observed a single time. What was sequenced was naive CD4+ T cells from blood. The receptors shown here come from a young man in good health.

The chain is built from TRBV27 and TRBJ1-5, with a tentative D call TRBD1 (6 bases). V shed 5 bases and J shed 0 bases, with 17 bases lying between them. Germline V gene sequence: CDR1 MNHEY, CDR2 SMNVEV (reference sequence). This CDR3 contains 17 residues. This CDR3 reads CASSRSPGTPSNQPQHF. The CDR3 region has the DNA TGTGCCAGCAGTCGATCCCCCGGGACACCTAGCAATCAGCCCCAGCATTTT.

This clone has a handful of counts. This rearrangement joins TRBV7-9 to TRBJ1-2; weak D call: TRBD1 (6 bases). In germline, CDR1 is SEHNR, CDR2 FQNEAQ (reference sequence). The V end lost 4 bases, the J end lost 2 bases, and 17 bases lay between the germline ends. The CDR3 contains 16 residues. This chain's CDR3 is CASSSQPGTQNYGYTF. DNA for the CDR3: TGTGCCAGCAGCTCTCAGCCCGGGACACAAAACTATGGCTACACCTTC.

This clone was found a few times. DNA for the CDR3: TGTGCCTCTAATGGGCTGTGGGGCACAGATACGCAGTATTTT. Translated: CASNGLWGTDTQYF. This chain joins TRBV30 and TRBJ2-3; D remains ambiguous. The germline V and J ends were trimmed by 7 bases and 1 base, with 15 bases remaining between them. Germline V CDR1 and CDR2: GTSNPN, SVGIG (reference sequence). The CDR3 runs 14 residues.

The chain joins TRBV30 to TRBJ2-7; 8 nucleotides match TRBD1. With V trimmed by 4 bases and J by 2 bases, 10 bases remained unmatched. Germline V CDR1 and CDR2: GTSNPN, SVGIG (reference sequence). The CDR3 extends over 15 amino acids. The CDR3 protein is CAWKRLVQGAYEQYF. CDR3 nucleotide sequence: TGTGCCTGGAAAAGGTTGGTACAGGGGGCCTACGAGCAGTACTTC.

V and J are TRBV7-2 and TRBJ2-3; TRBD1 matches at 8 bases. CDR3 length: 17 residues. The J segment lost 2 bases and the V segment lost 0 bases, leaving 7 bases of the junction unmatched. Germline assignment: CDR1 SGHTA and CDR2 FQGNSA. The DNA of the CDR3 is TGTGCCAGCAGCTTAGCTACGACAGGGGTCGTCACAGATACGCAGTATTTT. Translated: CASSLATTGVVTDTQYF.

This chain joins TRBV5-4 and TRBJ2-5; 14 positions match TRBD2. Unmatched junction bases numbered 14, after V lost 4 bases and J lost 9 bases. The V gene's germline CDR1 is SGHNT and CDR2 YYREEE (reference sequence). The CDR3 length is 17 residues. CDR3 coding DNA: TGTGCCAGCAGCCCATATCAGGGACTAGCGGGGGTGAGGGCCCAGTACTTC. It is translated as CASSPYQGLAGVRAQYF.

This clone turned up a few times. This chain connects TRBV11-2 to TRBJ2-7; perhaps TRBD1 as D (6 bases). Per the germline V gene, CDR1 is SGHAT and CDR2 is FQNNGV. The CDR3 is 19 residues long. V was clipped by 5 bases and J by 7 bases, with 33 bases between them. The CDR3 loop reads CASSIWTVFLGSGNGEQYF. The CDR3 coding sequence is TGTGCCAGCAGCATATGGACAGTCTTCTTGGGCTCGGGGAATGGGGAGCAGTACTTC.

The sample holds a few counts of this clone. The chain carries TRBV27 and TRBJ1-2, with D perhaps TRBD1 (5 bases). The CDR3 spans 16 residues. Germline values: CDR1 MNHEY, CDR2 SMNVEV (reference sequence). Deletions cut 2 bases from V and 4 bases from J, with 17 bases between. CDR3 loop: CASSLRDQWRGYGYTF. CDR3 DNA: TGTGCCAGCAGTTTAAGGGACCAGTGGAGGGGCTATGGCTACACCTTC.

This clone has a handful of counts. This chain joins TRBV9 and TRBJ2-1; D is unclear. V lost 0 bases to trimming and J lost 7 bases, with 11 bases between them. The germline CDR1 and CDR2 sequences are SGDLS and YYNGEE. This CDR3 is built from 14 residues. CDR3 sequence (DNA): TGTGCCAGCAGCGTAGGGCCCTCGTTGAATGAGCAGTTCTTC. The encoded protein is CASSVGPSLNEQFF.

The V gene is TRBV29-1, the J gene TRBJ2-5, with D perhaps TRBD2 (6 bases). The J call may be faulty, since TRBJ2-7 better matches the DNA end. CDR3 length equals 16 residues. CDR1 and CDR2 (germline): SQVTM, ANQGSEA. CDR3 nucleotide sequence: TGCAGCGTTGAAGATTCGGAGGTGGGAGGAACCTACGAGCAGTACTTC. It translates to CSVEDSEVGGTYEQYF.

The chain is built from TRBV28 and TRBJ1-4; D not certain. The ends were cut back, 4 bases at V and 8 bases at J, with 8 bases in the middle. Germline lookup yields CDR1 MDHEN and CDR2 SYDVKM. This CDR3 region has 12 residues. Written as DNA, the CDR3 is TGTGCCAGCAGTTCCATGAGAGAAAAACTGTTTTTT. Translated, it gives CASSSMREKLFF.

V is TRBV29-1 and J is TRBJ2-1; D call uncertain. The CDR3 is 14 residues long. Between the trimmed V and J ends, which lost 5 bases and 2 bases, there was a span of 13 bases. Germline V gives CDR1 SQVTM, CDR2 ANQGSEA. The CDR3 DNA reads as TGCAGCGTTAAGTGGGCTCCTACCTACAATGAGCAGTTCTTC. This translates into CSVKWAPTYNEQFF.

This clone came up a few times. V gene TRBV7-2 combines with J gene TRBJ1-4; D might be TRBD1 (5 bases). Per the germline V gene, CDR1 is SGHTA and CDR2 is FQGNSA. Trimming left V 0 bases short and J 11 bases short, with 10 bases between. There are 13 residues in the CDR3. The CDR3 spells CASSLAQGGKLFF. In DNA, the CDR3 is TGTGCCAGCAGCTTAGCGCAGGGTGGGAAACTGTTTTTT.

This clone was counted a few times. This chain joins TRBV7-9 and TRBJ1-4; D remains ambiguous. Germline loops: CDR1 SEHNR, CDR2 FQNEAQ (reference sequence). Trimming cost V 5 bases and J 8 bases, with 12 bases left between them. The CDR3 is 13 amino acids. DNA for the CDR3: TGTGCCAGCAGCCCAGAAGTGTGGGAAAAACTGTTTTTT. This sequence encodes CASSPEVWEKLFF.

This clone occurred a few times. The chain has TRBV30 and TRBJ2-1; 9 bases are a match to TRBD2. Trimming took 3 bases from V and 2 from J; bases not matched to a gene: 8. The CDR3 totals 16 residues. Germline V gene data show CDR1 as GTSNPN and CDR2 as SVGIG (reference sequence). The CDR3 protein is CAWSQASGVTYNEQFF. In DNA, the CDR3 is TGTGCCTGGAGCCAAGCTAGCGGGGTTACCTACAATGAGCAGTTCTTC.